This T cell receptor (beta chain) was sequenced in a study of T cells in Graves' hyperthyroidism and ophthalmopathy (dated by TCRdb to the late 2010s). As for the study more broadly: Peripheral blood was collected at initial diagnosis, before any treatment. TCR V-J signatures able to tell the groups apart were searched for in a discovery cohort of around 95 patients, of whom more than 40 had Graves' ophthalmopathy and more than 55 had stable Graves' hyperthyroidism. Prospective prediction of ophthalmopathy was tested in an independent validation cohort of 18 to 20 hyperthyroidism patients and 15 to 17 patients who later progressed to ophthalmopathy. The roughly 90 discovery patients were divided at random into training and test sets in a 7:3 ratio. In addition, the study compared T-cell repertoires in thyroid tissue and in blood from several Graves' hyperthyroidism patients. After sampling, hyperthyroidism patients received methimazole starting at 30 mg daily, and ophthalmopathy patients received high-dose intravenous methylprednisolone. The paper describes TCR Vbeta CDR3 sequencing of 135 peripheral blood samples, made up of 43 ophthalmopathy patients, 70 to 75 hyperthyroidism patients and approximately 17 progressor patients.

Many counts were recorded for this clonotype. The specificity of this receptor is unknown. No qualities accompany the bases; no much larger clone lies one base away. Broader findings and caveats from the paper: A model built on a 13 V-J signature distinguished ophthalmopathy from stable hyperthyroidism, reaching about 88% sensitivity and 81% to 83% specificity in cross-validation and 80%/75% in testing. Most expanded thyroid clonotypes (frequency above 0.001) were also detected in blood, a finding suggesting that blood repertoires may reflect thyroid immune responses. In validation, progression to ophthalmopathy was predicted by the model with 70.59% sensitivity and about 72% specificity, a median of 6.5 months before onset. Sample size was not statistically predetermined, and blinding of investigators to group allocation was not performed.

Sequences KGHDR (CDR1) and SFDVKD (CDR2) are obtained from the germline V gene. The CDR3 spans 11 residues, from the cysteine through the phenylalanine. The only DNA kept is the CDR3, 33 bases in frame from the first base. Trimming removed 4 bases from V and 10 bases from J, leaving 7 bases between the germline ends. Amplification of TCR beta CDR3 regions was carried out from RNA transcripts. For the first round of RT-PCR on the TCR CDR3, the HTBI primer set was used together with the Qiagen OneStep RT-PCR kit. Libraries were constructed in a second round of multiplex PCR, after which size selection and purification were carried out. Paired-end sequencing of the libraries was performed with 100 bp reads on an Illumina HiSeq2000. The authors' pipeline ran thus. Raw data were processed with SOAPnuke, discarding reads with adapters, uncalled bases, mean Phred below 15, or no exact constant-primer or identifier match. COPE v1.2.5 was used to merge high-quality paired reads, and clonotypes were defined as unique nucleotide sequences. MiTCR v1.1 was used to align the clonotypes against IMGT TRBV, TRBD and TRBJ reference segments. Only V-J combinations with frequency above 0.0001, covering 99% to 99.2% of repertoires, were analysed. The TCS score was defined as F50 (clonal expansion) divided by E x V (chaos), with BLOSUM62-based TCRdist calculated between CDR3 peptides within each V-J. Welch's t-statistics and random forest reduced 450 to 600 V-J features to 10 to 15, which were used in a naive Bayes classifier (R e1071). TCRdb took the public reads, trimmed them with fastp at Q25, ran MiXCR for clone calling and kept in-frame beta chains. Every entry covers one CDR3 protein and lists the most common genes and DNA from its rows. The V and J calls were not made by the authors but by TCRdb's processing. This sample lists hundreds of thousands of distinct CDR3 sequences; 20% to 25% were detected once. The top ten hold 45% to 50% of the sample.

Ophthalmopathy patients had moderately to severely active disease, with a Clinical Activity Score of 3 or more, a NOSPECS grade of 4 or more, and a disease duration of less than 3 months. Any patient with an uncontrolled infection, another autoimmune disease, pregnancy or lactation was excluded. Diagnoses were based on clinical symptoms, serum thyroxine and TRAb, thyroid ultrasound and orbital computed tomography. PBMCs were isolated from 7.5 to 10 ml of fresh peripheral blood by Ficoll-Paque density gradient centrifugation. Total RNA was extracted using Trizol reagent, and RNA quality was assessed on an Agilent 2100 Bioanalyzer.

The sequence joins TRBV24-1 to TRBJ2-1; the D segment cannot be called with confidence. What was sequenced was blood. This TCR was recovered from a woman aged 70-85 years with Graves' ophthalmopathy. The CDR3 in this case is CATSDAREQFF. Here is the DNA: TGTGCCACCAGTGACGCGCGCGAGCAGTTCTTC.